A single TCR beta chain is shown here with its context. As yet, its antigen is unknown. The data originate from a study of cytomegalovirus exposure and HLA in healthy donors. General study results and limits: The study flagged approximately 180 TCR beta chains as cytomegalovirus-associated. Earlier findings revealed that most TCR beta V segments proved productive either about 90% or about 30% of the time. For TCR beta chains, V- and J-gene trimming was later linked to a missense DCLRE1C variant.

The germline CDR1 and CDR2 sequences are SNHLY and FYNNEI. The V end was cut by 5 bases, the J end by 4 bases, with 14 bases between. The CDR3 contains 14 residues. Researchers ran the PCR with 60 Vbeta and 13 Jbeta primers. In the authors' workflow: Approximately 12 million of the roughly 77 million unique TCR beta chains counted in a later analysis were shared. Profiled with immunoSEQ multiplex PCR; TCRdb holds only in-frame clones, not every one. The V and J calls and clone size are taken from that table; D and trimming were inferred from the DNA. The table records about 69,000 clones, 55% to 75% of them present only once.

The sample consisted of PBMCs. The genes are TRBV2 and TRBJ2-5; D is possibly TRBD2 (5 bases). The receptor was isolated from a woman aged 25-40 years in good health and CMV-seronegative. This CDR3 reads CASSNREGVETQYF. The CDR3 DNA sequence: TGTGCCAGCAGTAACCGGGAAGGCGTAGAGACCCAGTACTTC.